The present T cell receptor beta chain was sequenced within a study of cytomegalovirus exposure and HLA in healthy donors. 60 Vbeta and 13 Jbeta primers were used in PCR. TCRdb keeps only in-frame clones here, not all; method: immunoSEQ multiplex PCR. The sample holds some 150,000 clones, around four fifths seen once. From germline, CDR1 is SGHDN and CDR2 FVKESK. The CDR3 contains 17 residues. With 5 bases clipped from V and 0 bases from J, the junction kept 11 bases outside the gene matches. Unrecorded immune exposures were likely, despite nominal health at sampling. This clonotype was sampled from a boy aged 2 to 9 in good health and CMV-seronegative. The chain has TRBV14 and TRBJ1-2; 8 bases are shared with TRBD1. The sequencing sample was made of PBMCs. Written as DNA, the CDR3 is TGTGCCAGCAGCGACACCGGGACAGGAGGAGCTAACTATGGCTACACCTTC. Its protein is CASSDTGTGGANYGYTF.